The source of this T cell receptor (beta chain) is a study of T cell responses to AZD1222 COVID-19 vaccine (dated by TCRdb to the early 2020s). In the study overall: Because spike-specific TCR depth and breadth did not differ between the two schedules, AZD1222 recipients who got a second dose at roughly 4 weeks were pooled with those who got a second dose at roughly 12 weeks. Enrollment into the trials was organized by age into subgroups of 18-55, 56-69 and 70-plus years, and those subgroups contained roughly 150, 30 and 60 TCR-sequenced participants, respectively. TCR sequencing covered 233 trial participants: 207 given two doses of AZD1222 and approximately 25 given two doses of MenACWY control vaccine. What the research found in general, with its limitations: Epitopes outside the regions mutated in the B.1.351 and B.1.1.7 variants were reportedly recognized by nearly half of the unique spike-specific TCRs. Conclusions about previously exposed vaccinees are limited because only six or seven AZD1222 recipients were SARS-CoV-2 seropositive at baseline. The vaccine-associated CD4 TCRs covered the entire spike protein, and the dominant responses fell in regions 160-218 and 743-854. Because no samples from the day 14 peak response were available, repertoires could be characterized only after the peak T cell response. Participants were mostly white British, with more females than males. The authors suggested clonal diversity may have been underestimated. After two AZD1222 doses, spike-specific TCR breadth and depth were significantly higher than at day 0 and than in MenACWY recipients. In the small 56-69-year group, the increase in depth fell short of significance, most likely because of low power.

In light of the paper, this sample's time point label describes: baseline before first vaccination. Vaccinee samples came from UK trials COV001 and COV002, including a single-blind randomized controlled phase 2/3 trial of AZD1222 (ChAdOx1 nCoV-19) in healthy adults. For TCRbeta chain sequencing, PBMC samples were collected from trial participants at day 0 and at day 28 after the second dose. The germline V and J ends show losses of 5 bases and 2 bases respectively, and no gene match explains 6 bases of the junction. The CDR3, cysteine through phenylalanine, is 14 amino acids long. Only the CDR3 DNA stays, 42 bases, in frame from base 1. CDR1 and CDR2, per the germline V gene, are MDHEN and SYDVKM. This clone is a singleton in its sample. Its antigen is still unknown. It has no much larger one-base neighbor in the sample; base qualities were not kept. The CDR3 regions of human TCRbeta chains were analyzed by immunosequencing. The published analysis was carried out like this. Repertoire TCRs were matched against a reference library of SARS-CoV-2-specific TCRs generated with the MIRA antigen-specificity platform. Breadth was defined as the fraction of unique TCRs that were SARS-CoV-2-associated. Depth was defined as the fraction of total T cells that were SARS-CoV-2-associated. Each spike-specific TCR was assigned to its reactive spike region and to a CD4 or CD8 class using the MIRA data. Log10-transformed breadth and depth values were compared by one-way ANOVA with Sidak's multiple comparisons tests. As stored in TCRdb, this immuneACCESS dataset retains in-frame rearrangements with V and J assigned. A fraction of the clones does not appear; measured against another copy, unresolved V genes explain less than half of the discrepancy, and the remainder lacks a known reason. V, J and clone size reflect that table, while D and trimming were determined from the DNA. Here the sample has 180,000 or so clones; roughly nine tenths occur a single time. The ten largest clones capture approximately 1.6% of the sample.

The sequence was obtained from an adult in good health. The chain is encoded by TRBV28 joined to TRBJ2-7; 7 bases in between match TRBD1. Here the sequenced sample was peripheral blood, taken on day 0 of AZD1222 vaccination. The encoded CDR3 is CASSPIGQAYEQYF. The sequenced DNA is TGTGCCAGCAGTCCGATTGGACAGGCCTACGAGCAGTACTTC.